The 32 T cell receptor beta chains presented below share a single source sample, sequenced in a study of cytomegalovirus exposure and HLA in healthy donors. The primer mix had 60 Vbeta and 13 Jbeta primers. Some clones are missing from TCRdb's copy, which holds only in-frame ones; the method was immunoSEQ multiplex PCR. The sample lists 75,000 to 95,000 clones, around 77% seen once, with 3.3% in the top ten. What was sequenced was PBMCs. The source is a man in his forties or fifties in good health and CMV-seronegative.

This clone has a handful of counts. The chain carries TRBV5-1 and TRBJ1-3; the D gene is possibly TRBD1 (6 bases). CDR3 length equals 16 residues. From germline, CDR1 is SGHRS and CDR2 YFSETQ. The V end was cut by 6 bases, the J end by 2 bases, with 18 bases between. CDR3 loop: CASKVGGRSTGNTIYF. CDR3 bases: TGCGCCAGCAAGGTAGGGGGACGCTCGACTGGAAACACCATATATTTT. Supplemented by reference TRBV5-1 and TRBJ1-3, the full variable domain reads KAGVTQTPRYLIKTRGQQVTLSCSPISGHRSVSWYQQTPGQGLQFLFEYFSETQRNKGNFPGRFSGRQFSNSRSEMNVSTLELGDSALYLCASKVGGRSTGNTIYFGEGSWLTVV.

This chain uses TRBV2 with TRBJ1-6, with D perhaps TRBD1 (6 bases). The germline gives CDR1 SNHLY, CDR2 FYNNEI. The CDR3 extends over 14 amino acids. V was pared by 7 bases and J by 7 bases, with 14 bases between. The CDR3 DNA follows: TGTGCCAGCAACCGCGGGGGGCAAAATTCACCCCTCCACTTT. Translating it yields CASNRGGQNSPLHF.

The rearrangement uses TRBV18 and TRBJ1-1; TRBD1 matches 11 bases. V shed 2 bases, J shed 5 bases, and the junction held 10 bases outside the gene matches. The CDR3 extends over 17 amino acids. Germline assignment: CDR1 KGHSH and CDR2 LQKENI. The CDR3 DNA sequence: TGTGCCAGCTCACCATCGGCAAAGGGACAGGGGGGAACTGAAGCTTTCTTT. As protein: CASSPSAKGQGGTEAFF. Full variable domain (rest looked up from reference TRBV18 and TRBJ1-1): NAGVMQNPRHLVRRRGQEARLRCSPMKGHSHVYWYRQLPEEGLKFMVYLQKENIIDESGMPKERFSAEFPKEGPSILRIQQVVRGDSAAYFCASSPSAKGQGGTEAFFGQGTRLTVV.

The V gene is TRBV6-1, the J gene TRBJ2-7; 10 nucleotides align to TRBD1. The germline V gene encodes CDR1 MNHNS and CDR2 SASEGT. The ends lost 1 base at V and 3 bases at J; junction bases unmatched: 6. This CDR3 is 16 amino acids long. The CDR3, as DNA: TGTGCCAGCAGTGAAGGGCGGGACAGGGGATTCTACGAGCAGTACTTC. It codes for CASSEGRDRGFYEQYF.

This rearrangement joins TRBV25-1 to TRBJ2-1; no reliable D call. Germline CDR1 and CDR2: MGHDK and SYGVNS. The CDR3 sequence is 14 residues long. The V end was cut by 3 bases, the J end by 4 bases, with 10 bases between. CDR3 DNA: TGTGCCAGCAGTGAGGCTTACAGATACAATGAGCAGTTCTTC. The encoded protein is CASSEAYRYNEQFF.

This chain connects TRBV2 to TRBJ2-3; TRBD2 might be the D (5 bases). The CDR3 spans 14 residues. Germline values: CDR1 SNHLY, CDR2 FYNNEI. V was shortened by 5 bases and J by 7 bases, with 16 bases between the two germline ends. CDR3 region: CASSFRTAGNTQYF. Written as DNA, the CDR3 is TGTGCCAGCAGTTTTCGGACCGCGGGCAATACGCAGTATTTT.

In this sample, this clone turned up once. Here the CDR3 reads CASSDSRIGQGARGYTF. CDR3 in DNA: TGTGCCAGCAGTGACTCGAGAATTGGACAGGGGGCTCGAGGCTACACCTTC. This chain links TRBV6-4 with TRBJ1-2, with 11 nucleotides matching TRBD1. The CDR3 sequence is 17 residues long. V was clipped by 0 bases and J by 8 bases; unmatched bases: 11. Germline lookup yields CDR1 MRHNA and CDR2 SNTAGT.

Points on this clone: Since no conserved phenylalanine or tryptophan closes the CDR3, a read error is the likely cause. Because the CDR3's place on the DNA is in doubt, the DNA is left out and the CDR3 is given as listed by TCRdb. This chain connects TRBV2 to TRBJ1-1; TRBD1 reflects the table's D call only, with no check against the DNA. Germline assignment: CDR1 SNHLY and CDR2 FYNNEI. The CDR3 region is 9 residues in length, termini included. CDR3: CASGQGFRC.

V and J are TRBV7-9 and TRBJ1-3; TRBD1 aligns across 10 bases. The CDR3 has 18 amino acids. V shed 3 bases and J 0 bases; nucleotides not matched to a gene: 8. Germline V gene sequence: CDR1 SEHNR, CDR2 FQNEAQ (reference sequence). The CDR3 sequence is CASSFLTGGGFSGNTIYF. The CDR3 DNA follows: TGTGCCAGCAGCTTTTTGACAGGGGGCGGATTCTCTGGAAACACCATATATTTT.

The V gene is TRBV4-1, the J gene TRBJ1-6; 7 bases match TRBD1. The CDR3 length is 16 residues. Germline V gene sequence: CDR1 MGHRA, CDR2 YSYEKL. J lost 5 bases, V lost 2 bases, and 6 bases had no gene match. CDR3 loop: CASSQQTGTNNSPLHF. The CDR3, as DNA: TGCGCCAGCAGCCAACAGACAGGGACGAATAATTCACCCCTCCACTTT.

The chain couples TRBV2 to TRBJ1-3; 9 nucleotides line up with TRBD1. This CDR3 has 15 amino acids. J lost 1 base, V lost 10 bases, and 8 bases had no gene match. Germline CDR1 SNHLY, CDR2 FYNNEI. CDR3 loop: CAIPTGGRSGNTIYF. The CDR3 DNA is TGTGCCATCCCGACAGGGGGAAGGTCTGGAAACACCATATATTTT.

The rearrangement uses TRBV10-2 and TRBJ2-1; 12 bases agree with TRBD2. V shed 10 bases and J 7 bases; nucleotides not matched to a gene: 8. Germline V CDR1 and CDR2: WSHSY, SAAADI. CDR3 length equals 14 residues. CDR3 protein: CATFPSGGVNEQFF. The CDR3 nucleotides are TGCGCCACCTTTCCTAGCGGGGGGGTGAATGAGCAGTTCTTC.

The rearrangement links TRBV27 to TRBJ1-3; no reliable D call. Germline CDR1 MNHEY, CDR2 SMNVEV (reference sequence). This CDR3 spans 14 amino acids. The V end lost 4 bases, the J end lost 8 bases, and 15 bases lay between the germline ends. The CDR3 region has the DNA TGTGCCAGCAGTTGGCAGGCCCTCGGCCACACCATATATTTT. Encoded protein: CASSWQALGHTIYF.

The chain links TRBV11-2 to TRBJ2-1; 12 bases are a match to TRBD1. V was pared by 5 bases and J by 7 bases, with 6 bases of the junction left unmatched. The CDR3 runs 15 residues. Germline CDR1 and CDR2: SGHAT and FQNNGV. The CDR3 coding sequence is TGTGCCAGCAGCCTCCGGGACAGGGGGCTTAATGAGCAGTTCTTC. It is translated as CASSLRDRGLNEQFF.

CDR3 in DNA: TGTGCCAGCACCTACGTGAGGACACATAATTCACCCCTCCACTTT. This sequence encodes CASTYVRTHNSPLHF. The chain has TRBV5-6 and TRBJ1-6; a possible D gene is TRBD1 (5 bases). V lost 6 bases and J 5 bases, leaving 15 bases between the germline ends. Germline V gene data show CDR1 as SGHDT and CDR2 as YYEEEE. The length of the CDR3 is 15 residues.

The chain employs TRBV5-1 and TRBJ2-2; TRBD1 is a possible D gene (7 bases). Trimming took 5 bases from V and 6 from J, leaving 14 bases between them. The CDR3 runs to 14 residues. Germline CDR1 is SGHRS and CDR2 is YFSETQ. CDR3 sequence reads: CASRPGGSAGELFF. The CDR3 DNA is TGCGCCAGCAGGCCAGGGGGGTCGGCCGGGGAGCTGTTTTTT.

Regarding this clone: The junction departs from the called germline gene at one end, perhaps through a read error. The CDR3 loop is CSSSYATSSHEQYF. Here the CDR3 DNA reads TGTTCCAGCAGTTATGCTACTAGCTCCCACGAGCAGTACTTC. This rearrangement joins TRBV7-9 to TRBJ2-7; the D gene is possibly TRBD2 (6 bases). Germline V gene data show CDR1 as SEHNR and CDR2 as FQNEAQ (reference sequence). The CDR3 is 14 residues long.

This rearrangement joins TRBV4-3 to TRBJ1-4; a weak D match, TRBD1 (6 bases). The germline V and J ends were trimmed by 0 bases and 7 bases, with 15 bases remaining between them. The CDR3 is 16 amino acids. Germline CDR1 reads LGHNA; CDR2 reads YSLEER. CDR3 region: CASSQDLIGQFEKLFF. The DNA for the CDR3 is TGCGCCAGCAGCCAAGATTTAATAGGACAGTTTGAAAAACTGTTTTTT.

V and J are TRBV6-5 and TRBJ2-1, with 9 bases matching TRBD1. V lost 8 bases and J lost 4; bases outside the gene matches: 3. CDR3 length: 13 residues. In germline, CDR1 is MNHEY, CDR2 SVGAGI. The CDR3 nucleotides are TGTGCCAGCCGGGGACAGGGTTACAATGAGCAGTTCTTC. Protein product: CASRGQGYNEQFF.

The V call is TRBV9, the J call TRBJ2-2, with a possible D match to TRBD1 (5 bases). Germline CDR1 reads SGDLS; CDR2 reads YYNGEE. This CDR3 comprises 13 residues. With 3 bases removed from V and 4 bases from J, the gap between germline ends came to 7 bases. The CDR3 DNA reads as TGTGCCAGCAGCGCACAGGTCACCGGGGAGCTGTTTTTT. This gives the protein CASSAQVTGELFF.

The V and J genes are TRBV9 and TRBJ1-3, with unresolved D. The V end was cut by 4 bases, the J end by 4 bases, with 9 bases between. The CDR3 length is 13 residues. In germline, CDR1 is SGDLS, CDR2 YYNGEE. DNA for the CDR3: TGTGCCAGCAGCACTGATCTCGGAAACACCATATATTTT. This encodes CASSTDLGNTIYF.

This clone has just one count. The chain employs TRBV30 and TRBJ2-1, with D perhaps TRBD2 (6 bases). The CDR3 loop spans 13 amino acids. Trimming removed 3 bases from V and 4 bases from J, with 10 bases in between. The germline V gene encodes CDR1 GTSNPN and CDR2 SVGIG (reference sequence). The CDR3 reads CAWSGGGYNEQFF. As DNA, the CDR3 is TGTGCCTGGAGCGGTGGGGGGTACAATGAGCAGTTCTTC.

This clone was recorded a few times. In DNA, the CDR3 is TGTGCCAGCAGCCAGGACAGGAACTATGGCTACACCTTC. Protein sequence: CASSQDRNYGYTF. The J gene is TRBJ1-2, the V gene TRBV7-2; 7 nucleotides agree with TRBD1. V gave up 5 bases and J gave up 2 bases; unmatched junction bases: 2. The CDR3 covers 13 residues. CDR1 is SGHTA, CDR2 FQGNSA, per germline.

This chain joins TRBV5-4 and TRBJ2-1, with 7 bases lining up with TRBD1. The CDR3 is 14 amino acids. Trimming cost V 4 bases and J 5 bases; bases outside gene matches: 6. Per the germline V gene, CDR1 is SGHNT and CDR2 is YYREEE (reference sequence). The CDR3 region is CASSTTGTDNEQFF. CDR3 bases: TGTGCCAGCAGCACGACAGGGACGGACAATGAGCAGTTCTTC.

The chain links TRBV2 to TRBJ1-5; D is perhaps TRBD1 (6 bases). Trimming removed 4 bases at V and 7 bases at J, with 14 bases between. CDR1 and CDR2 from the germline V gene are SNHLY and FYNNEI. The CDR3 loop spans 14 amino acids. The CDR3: CASSALQGDQPQHF. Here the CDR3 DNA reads TGTGCCAGCAGTGCCTTACAGGGAGACCAGCCCCAGCATTTT.

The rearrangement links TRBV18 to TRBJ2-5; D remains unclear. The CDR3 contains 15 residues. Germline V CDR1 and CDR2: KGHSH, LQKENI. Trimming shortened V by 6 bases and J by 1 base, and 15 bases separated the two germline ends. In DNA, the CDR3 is TGTGCCAGCTCCGAGGCGAGGATGACCCAAGAGACCCAGTACTTC. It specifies CASSEARMTQETQYF.

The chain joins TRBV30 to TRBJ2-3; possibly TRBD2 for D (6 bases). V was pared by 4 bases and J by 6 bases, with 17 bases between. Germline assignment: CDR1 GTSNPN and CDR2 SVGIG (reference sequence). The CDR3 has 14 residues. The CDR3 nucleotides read TGTGCCTGGAAAGAACTGGGCCGGGGGGATACGCAGTATTTT. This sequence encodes CAWKELGRGDTQYF.

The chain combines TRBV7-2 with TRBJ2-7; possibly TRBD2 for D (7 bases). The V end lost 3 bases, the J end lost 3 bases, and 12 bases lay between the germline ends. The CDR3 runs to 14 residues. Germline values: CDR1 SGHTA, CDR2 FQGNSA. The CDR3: CASSLGGPGYEQYF. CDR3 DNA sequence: TGTGCCAGCAGCTTGGGGGGGCCGGGCTACGAGCAGTACTTC.

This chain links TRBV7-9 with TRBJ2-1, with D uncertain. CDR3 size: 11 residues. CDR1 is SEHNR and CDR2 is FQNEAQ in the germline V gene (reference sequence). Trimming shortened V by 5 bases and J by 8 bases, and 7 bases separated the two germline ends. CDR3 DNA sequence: TGTGCCAGCAGCACGAACTATGAGCAGTTCTTC. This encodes CASSTNYEQFF.

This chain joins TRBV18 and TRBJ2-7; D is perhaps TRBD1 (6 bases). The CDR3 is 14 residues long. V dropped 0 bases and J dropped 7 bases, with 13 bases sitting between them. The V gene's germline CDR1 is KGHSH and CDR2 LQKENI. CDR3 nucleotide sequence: TGTGCCAGCTCACCACCGTCACTTCAGGGGGAGCAGTACTTC. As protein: CASSPPSLQGEQYF.

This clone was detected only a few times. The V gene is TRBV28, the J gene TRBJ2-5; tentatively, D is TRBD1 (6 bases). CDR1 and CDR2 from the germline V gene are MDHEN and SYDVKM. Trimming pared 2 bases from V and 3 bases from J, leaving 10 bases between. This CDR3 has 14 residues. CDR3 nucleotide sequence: TGTGCCAGCAGTTTACTGGGACACAAAGAGACCCAGTACTTC. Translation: CASSLLGHKETQYF.

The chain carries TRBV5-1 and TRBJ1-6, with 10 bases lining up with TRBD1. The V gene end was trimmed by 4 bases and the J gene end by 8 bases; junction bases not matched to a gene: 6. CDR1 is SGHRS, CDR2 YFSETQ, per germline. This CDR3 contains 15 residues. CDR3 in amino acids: CASSPRTGGDSPLHF. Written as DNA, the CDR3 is TGCGCCAGCAGCCCCCGGACAGGGGGTGATTCACCCCTCCACTTT.